The clone carrying this T cell receptor beta chain has more than one count but fewer than ten. Its antigen is unknown. Compared with germline, one end of the junction differs, possibly owing to a read error. This sample is drawn from a study of beta chain features in type 1 diabetes. Investigators reverse transcribed all isolated RNA, so they sequenced expressed TCRB transcripts. Assay: immunoSEQ multiplex PCR; the TCRdb copy retains only in-frame clones and omits some. The data hold 500,000 to 850,000 clones, with more than 13% observed a single time. Study findings and constraints: A moderate, significant TCRB CDR3 shortening appeared in type 1 diabetes across four CD4+ subsets. PCR might favor shorter templates, equally in patients and controls.

Germline V gene data show CDR1 as MDHEN and CDR2 as SYDVKM. This CDR3 is built from 15 residues. The sample comprised naive CD4+ T cells from blood. V is TRBV28 and J is TRBJ2-7, with D unresolved. The TCR sequence derives from a man younger than 35 with type 1 diabetes. CDR3 in amino acids: CASSLLPGASHEQYF. The CDR3 region has the DNA TGTGCCAGCAGTCTCCTCCCAGGAGCCTCCCACGAGCAGTACTTC.